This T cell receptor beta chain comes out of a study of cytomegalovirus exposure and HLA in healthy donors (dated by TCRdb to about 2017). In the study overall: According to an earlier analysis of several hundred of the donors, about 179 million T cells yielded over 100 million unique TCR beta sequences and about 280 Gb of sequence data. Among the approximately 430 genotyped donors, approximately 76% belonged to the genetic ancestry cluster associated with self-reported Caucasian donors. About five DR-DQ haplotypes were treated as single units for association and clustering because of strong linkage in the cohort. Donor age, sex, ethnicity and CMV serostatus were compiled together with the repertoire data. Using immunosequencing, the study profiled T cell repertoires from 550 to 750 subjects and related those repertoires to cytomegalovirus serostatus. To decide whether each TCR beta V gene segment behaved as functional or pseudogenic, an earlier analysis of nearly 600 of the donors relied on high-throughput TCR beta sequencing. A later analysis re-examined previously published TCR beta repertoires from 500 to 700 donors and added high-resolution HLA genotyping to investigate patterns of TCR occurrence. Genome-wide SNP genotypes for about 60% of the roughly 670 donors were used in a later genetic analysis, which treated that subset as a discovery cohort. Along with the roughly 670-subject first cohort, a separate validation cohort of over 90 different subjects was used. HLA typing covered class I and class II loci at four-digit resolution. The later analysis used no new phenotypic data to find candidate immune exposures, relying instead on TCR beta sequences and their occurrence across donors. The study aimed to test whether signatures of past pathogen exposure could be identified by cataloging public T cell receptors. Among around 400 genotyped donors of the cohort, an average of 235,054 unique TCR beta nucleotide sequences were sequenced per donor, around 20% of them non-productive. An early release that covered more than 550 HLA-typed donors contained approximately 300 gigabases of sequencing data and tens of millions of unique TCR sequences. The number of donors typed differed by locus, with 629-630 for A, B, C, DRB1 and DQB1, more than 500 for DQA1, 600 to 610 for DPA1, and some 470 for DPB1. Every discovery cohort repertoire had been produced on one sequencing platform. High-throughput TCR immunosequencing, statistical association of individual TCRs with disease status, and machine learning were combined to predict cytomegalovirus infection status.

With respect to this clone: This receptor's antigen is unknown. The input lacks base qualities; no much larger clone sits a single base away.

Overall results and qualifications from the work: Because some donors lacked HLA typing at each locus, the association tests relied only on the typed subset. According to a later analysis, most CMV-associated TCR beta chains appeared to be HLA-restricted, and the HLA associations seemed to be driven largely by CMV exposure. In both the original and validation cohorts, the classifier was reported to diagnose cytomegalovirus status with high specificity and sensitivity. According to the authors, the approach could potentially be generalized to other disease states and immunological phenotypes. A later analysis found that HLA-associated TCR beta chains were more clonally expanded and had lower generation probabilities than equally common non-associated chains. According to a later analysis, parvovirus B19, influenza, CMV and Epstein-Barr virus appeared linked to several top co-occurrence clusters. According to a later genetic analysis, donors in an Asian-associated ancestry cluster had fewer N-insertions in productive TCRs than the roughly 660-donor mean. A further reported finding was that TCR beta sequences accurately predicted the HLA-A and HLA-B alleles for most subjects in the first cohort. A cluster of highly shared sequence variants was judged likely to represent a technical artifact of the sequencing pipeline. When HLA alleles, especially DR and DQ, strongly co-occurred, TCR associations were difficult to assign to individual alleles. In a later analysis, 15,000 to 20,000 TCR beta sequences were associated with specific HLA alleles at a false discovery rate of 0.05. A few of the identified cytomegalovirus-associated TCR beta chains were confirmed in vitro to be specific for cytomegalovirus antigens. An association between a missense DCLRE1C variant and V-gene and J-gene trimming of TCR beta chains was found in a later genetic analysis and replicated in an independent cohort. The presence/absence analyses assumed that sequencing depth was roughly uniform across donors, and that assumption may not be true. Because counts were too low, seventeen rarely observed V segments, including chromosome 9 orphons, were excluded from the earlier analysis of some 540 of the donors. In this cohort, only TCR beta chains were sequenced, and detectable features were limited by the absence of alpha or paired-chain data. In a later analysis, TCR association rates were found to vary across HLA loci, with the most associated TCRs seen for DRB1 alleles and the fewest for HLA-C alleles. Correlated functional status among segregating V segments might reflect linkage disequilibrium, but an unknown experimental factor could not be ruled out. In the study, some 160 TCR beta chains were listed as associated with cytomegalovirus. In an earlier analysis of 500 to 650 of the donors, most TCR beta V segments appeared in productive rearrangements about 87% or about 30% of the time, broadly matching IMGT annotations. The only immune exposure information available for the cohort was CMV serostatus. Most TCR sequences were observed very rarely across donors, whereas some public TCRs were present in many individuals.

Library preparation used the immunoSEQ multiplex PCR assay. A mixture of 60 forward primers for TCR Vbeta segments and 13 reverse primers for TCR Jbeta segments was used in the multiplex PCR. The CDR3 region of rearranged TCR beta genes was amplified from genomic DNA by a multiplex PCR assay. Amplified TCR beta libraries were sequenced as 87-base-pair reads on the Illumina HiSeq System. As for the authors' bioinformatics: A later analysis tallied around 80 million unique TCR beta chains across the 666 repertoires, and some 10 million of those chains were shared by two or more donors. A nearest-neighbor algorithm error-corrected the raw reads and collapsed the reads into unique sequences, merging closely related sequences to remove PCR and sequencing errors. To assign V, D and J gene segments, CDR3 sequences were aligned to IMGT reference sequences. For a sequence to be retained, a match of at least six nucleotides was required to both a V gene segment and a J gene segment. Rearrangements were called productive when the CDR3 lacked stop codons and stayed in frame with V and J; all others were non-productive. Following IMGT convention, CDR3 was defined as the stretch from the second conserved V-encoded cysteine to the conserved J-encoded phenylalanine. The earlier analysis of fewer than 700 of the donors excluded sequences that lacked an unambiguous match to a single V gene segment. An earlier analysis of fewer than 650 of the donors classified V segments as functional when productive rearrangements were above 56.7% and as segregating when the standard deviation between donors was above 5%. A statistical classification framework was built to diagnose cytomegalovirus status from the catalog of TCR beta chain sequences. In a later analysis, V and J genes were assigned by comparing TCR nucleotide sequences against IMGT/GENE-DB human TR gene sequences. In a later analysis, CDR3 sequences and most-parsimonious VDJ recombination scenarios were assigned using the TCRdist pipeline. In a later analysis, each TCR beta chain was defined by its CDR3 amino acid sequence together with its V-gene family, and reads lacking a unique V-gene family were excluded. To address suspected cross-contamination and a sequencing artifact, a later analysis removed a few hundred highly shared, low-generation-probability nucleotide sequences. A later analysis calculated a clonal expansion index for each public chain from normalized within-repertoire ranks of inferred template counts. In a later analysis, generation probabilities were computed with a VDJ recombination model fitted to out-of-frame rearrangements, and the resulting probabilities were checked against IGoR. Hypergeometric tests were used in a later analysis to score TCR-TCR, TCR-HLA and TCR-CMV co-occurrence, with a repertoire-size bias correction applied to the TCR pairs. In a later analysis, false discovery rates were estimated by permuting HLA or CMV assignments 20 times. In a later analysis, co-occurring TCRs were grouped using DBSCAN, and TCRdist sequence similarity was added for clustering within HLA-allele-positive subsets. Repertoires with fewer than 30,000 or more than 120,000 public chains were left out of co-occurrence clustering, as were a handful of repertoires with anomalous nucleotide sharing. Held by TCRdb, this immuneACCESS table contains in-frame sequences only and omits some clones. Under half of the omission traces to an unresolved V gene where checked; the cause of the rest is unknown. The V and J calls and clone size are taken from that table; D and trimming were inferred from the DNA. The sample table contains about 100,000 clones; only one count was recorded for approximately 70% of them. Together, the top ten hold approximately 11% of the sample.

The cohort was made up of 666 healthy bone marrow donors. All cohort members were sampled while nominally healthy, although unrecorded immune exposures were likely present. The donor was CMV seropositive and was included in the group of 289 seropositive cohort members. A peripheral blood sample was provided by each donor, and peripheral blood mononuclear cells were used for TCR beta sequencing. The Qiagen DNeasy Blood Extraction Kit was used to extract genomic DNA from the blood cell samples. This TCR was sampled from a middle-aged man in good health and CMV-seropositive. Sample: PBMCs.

The DNA sequence is TGTGCCAGCAGCACTGGACAGGGGGTCGGGGAGCTGTTTTTT. It is translated as CASSTGQGVGELFF. Recombination connected TRBV9 to TRBJ2-2; the central 10 bases match TRBD1. The CDR3 runs 14 amino acids, cysteine and phenylalanine included. Only the CDR3 DNA is retained, 42 bases long and in frame from the first base. Looking up the germline V gene yields CDR1 SGDLS and CDR2 YYNGEE. From V the trimming removes 4 bases and from J it removes 7 bases, while the gene matches leave 4 bases of the junction unaccounted for.